Below are 21 T cell receptor beta chains sequenced from a single sample in a study of response to subunit inactivated influenza vaccine. In TCRdb, the RT-PCR reads were re-called with MiXCR into one record per CDR3 protein. The sample has almost 600,000 distinct CDR3 sequences, about 15% seen once; the top ten hold approximately 12%. The sequences come from PBMCs from blood, collected 12 days after vaccination. These receptors all come from a man aged 50 to 59 who received an inactivated influenza vaccine.

This clonotype showed up many times. The rearrangement joins TRBV24-1 to TRBJ2-1, with 7 bases matching TRBD1. Trimming removed 0 bases from V and 7 bases from J; junction bases left unmatched: 2. Germline CDR1 is KGHDR and CDR2 is SFDVKD. The CDR3 sequence is 14 residues long. The CDR3 is CATSDLDRENEQFF. CDR3 DNA: TGTGCCACCAGTGATTTGGACAGGGAGAATGAGCAGTTCTTC.

J is TRBJ1-1 and V is TRBV7-2; 8 nucleotides line up with TRBD1. CDR3 length equals 16 residues. The J segment lost 5 bases and the V segment lost 1 base, leaving 9 bases of the junction unmatched. Germline values: CDR1 SGHTA, CDR2 FQGNSA. The CDR3 nucleotides read TGTGCCAGCAGCTTAGTTACAGGGGGTCGGCAAACTGAAGCTTTCTTT. It translates to CASSLVTGGRQTEAFF.

This clonotype was counted a few times. The CDR3 DNA follows: TGCAGTGCTAGATACCCGAGCGAGCAGTACTTC. Translated, it gives CSARYPSEQYF. V and J are TRBV20-1 and TRBJ2-7; D not resolved. The ends were cut back, 2 bases at V and 6 bases at J, with 8 bases in the middle. The length of the CDR3 is 11 residues. Germline V gives CDR1 DFQATT, CDR2 SNEGSKA (reference sequence).

This sequence joins TRBV7-2 and TRBJ1-5; D ambiguous. From germline, CDR1 is SGHTA and CDR2 FQGNSA. Trimming left V 5 bases short and J 4 bases short, with 6 bases between. This CDR3 has 12 amino acids. CDR3 amino acids: CASSRKNQPQHF. CDR3 DNA sequence: TGTGCCAGCAGCCGGAAGAATCAGCCCCAGCATTTT.

The J gene is TRBJ2-7, the V gene TRBV2; D is ambiguous. Trimming stripped 1 base from V and 4 bases from J, with 11 bases between. From germline, CDR1 is SNHLY and CDR2 FYNNEI. This CDR3 is built from 14 residues. CDR3 sequence (DNA): TGTGCCAGCAGTGAAGGTTTGTGGGGTTACGAGCAGTACTTC. As protein: CASSEGLWGYEQYF.

The rearrangement links TRBV29-1 to TRBJ2-1; D is ambiguous. Trimming shortened V by 5 bases and J by 8 bases, and 7 bases separated the two germline ends. CDR3 length: 10 residues. CDR1 is SQVTM, CDR2 ANQGSEA, per germline. CDR3 region: CSVTWDEQFF. CDR3 nucleotide sequence: TGCAGCGTTACTTGGGATGAGCAGTTCTTC.

This clonotype was detected only a few times. The chain carries TRBV12-3 or TRBV12-4 and TRBJ1-2; D gene ambiguous. This CDR3 comprises 16 residues. V was clipped by 1 base and J by 8 bases, with 20 bases between them. Here the CDR3 reads CASSLVGPQPTKGYTF. CDR3 nucleotide sequence: TGTGCCAGCAGTTTAGTTGGCCCACAGCCTACTAAAGGCTACACCTTC.

This clonotype turned up a few times. The rearrangement joins TRBV6-5 to TRBJ2-7, with 10 bases fitting TRBD1. Germline lookup yields CDR1 MNHEY and CDR2 SVGAGI. After removal of 0 bases from V and 5 bases from J, the junction contained 7 bases not matched to a gene. The CDR3 contains 16 residues. CDR3 sequence reads: CASSYSPGQGSHEQYF. The DNA of the CDR3 is TGTGCCAGCAGTTACTCCCCGGGACAGGGGAGCCACGAGCAGTACTTC.

This clonotype was observed a few times. DNA of the CDR3: TGCAGTGCTAGGGCCCAGAATAGCGGGGGTTACGAGCAGTACTTC. Translating it yields CSARAQNSGGYEQYF. This sequence joins TRBV20-1 and TRBJ2-7, with 9 bases that match TRBD2. From germline, CDR1 is DFQATT and CDR2 SNEGSKA (reference sequence). V gave up 3 bases and J gave up 4 bases; unmatched junction bases: 10. The length of the CDR3 is 15 residues.

This clonotype showed up just a few times. The V gene is TRBV28, the J gene TRBJ2-1; D ambiguous. The CDR3 covers 13 residues. V lost 5 bases and J lost 7, with 12 bases in between. Germline V CDR1 and CDR2: MDHEN, SYDVKM. The CDR3 spells CASSPWARNEQFF. CDR3 nucleotide sequence: TGTGCCAGCAGTCCGTGGGCGCGAAATGAGCAGTTCTTC.

This clonotype appeared a few times. The chain employs TRBV20-1 and TRBJ2-5; 7 bases fit TRBD1. Germline lookup yields CDR1 DFQATT and CDR2 SNEGSKA (reference sequence). This CDR3 has 16 amino acids. V trimming: 5 bases; J trimming: 3 bases; junction bases outside the gene matches: 15. CDR3 DNA: TGCAGTGCTCAGGAATGGGACAGAGAAAGCAAAGAGACCCAGTACTTC. It yields the protein CSAQEWDRESKETQYF.

The CDR3 region is CASSPSPATNEKLFF. CDR3 coding DNA: TGTGCCAGCAGCCCCTCCCCAGCAACTAATGAAAAACTGTTTTTT. The J gene is TRBJ1-4, the V gene TRBV9; D gene unclear. The V end was cut by 4 bases, the J end by 0 bases, with 10 bases between. Germline V CDR1 and CDR2: SGDLS, YYNGEE. The CDR3 consists of 15 residues.

This chain joins TRBV28 and TRBJ2-1; possibly TRBD2 for D (6 bases). Trimming pared 3 bases from V and 0 bases from J, leaving 9 bases between. The germline CDR1 and CDR2 sequences are MDHEN and SYDVKM. This CDR3 has 15 amino acids. CDR3 sequence reads: CASSLLEGSYNEQFF. The CDR3 nucleotides read TGTGCCAGCAGTTTGCTGGAGGGCTCCTACAATGAGCAGTTCTTC.

This clonotype was counted only a few times. The chain has TRBV7-9 and TRBJ2-1, with D possibly TRBD2 on 5 matching bases. This CDR3 comprises 14 residues. CDR1 is SEHNR and CDR2 is FQNEAQ in the germline V gene (reference sequence). The V end was cut by 10 bases, the J end by 4 bases, with 17 bases between. CDR3 bases: TGTGCCACGGAAAGCGGCCCTTGGTACAATGAGCAGTTCTTC. Encoded protein: CATESGPWYNEQFF.

V usage is TRBV7-9 and J usage is TRBJ1-1, with a tentative D call TRBD1 (5 bases). V lost 5 bases and J 8 bases, leaving 15 bases between the germline ends. Germline values: CDR1 SEHNR, CDR2 FQNEAQ (reference sequence). This CDR3 has 13 residues. CDR3 in DNA: TGTGCCAGCAGCAGGGGCCCGTCCCGAGAAGCTTTCTTT. Amino acids: CASSRGPSREAFF.

This clonotype was detected a few times. The J gene is TRBJ2-7, the V gene TRBV6-2 or TRBV6-3; 7 bases fit TRBD1. The CDR3 runs to 14 residues. V lost 4 bases and J lost 4; bases outside the gene matches: 7. The V gene's germline CDR1 is MNHEY and CDR2 SVGEGT. The CDR3 region is CASSWTGLWYEQYF. As DNA, the CDR3 is TGTGCCAGCAGTTGGACAGGCCTTTGGTACGAGCAGTACTTC.

This rearrangement joins TRBV30 to TRBJ2-3; possible D gene TRBD1, 7 bases. Germline values: CDR1 GTSNPN, CDR2 SVGIG (reference sequence). V lost 2 bases to trimming and J lost 4 bases, with 13 bases between them. There are 14 residues in the CDR3. The CDR3 spells CAWSTGRGADTQYF. In DNA form, the CDR3 reads TGTGCCTGGAGTACCGGCAGGGGGGCAGATACGCAGTATTTT.

The J gene is TRBJ1-4, the V gene TRBV6-6; D ambiguous. This CDR3 is 13 amino acids long. Trimming stripped 2 bases from V and 7 bases from J, with 8 bases between. Germline values: CDR1 MNHNY, CDR2 SVGAGI (reference sequence). CDR3 in DNA: TGTGCCAGCAGTTACCCGGGAACTGAAAAACTGTTTTTT. Its translation: CASSYPGTEKLFF.

The chain has TRBV11-3 and TRBJ1-3, with D uncertain. Deletions cut 2 bases from V and 3 bases from J, with 5 bases between. The germline CDR1 and CDR2 sequences are SGHNT and YENEEA. This CDR3 region has 13 residues. In DNA form, the CDR3 reads TGTGCCAGCAGCTTAACACGTGGAAACACCATATATTTT. Translated, it gives CASSLTRGNTIYF.

This sequence joins TRBV29-1 and TRBJ1-2; D gene uncertain. CDR1 is SQVTM, CDR2 ANQGSEA, per germline. V was clipped by 7 bases and J by 5 bases, with 14 bases between them. The CDR3 has 12 residues. In nucleotides, the CDR3 is TGCAGCGCCTTTTTGGACGAATATGGCTACACCTTC. It yields the protein CSAFLDEYGYTF.

This chain uses TRBV12-3 or TRBV12-4 with TRBJ2-7; D gene unclear. The CDR3 has 14 residues. V lost 3 bases and J 3 bases, leaving 12 bases between the germline ends. The DNA for the CDR3 is TGTGCCAGCAGTTTCTCCCCAGCCAACTACGAGCAGTACTTC. Its protein is CASSFSPANYEQYF.